Listed here are 15 T cell receptor beta chains from one sample, sequenced in a study of neurological immune-mediated disorders. TCRdb passed the 5' RACE reads through MiXCR, listing each CDR3 protein once. This sample has some 53,000 distinct CDR3 sequences; approximately 15% occur once, and the top ten carry roughly 4%. What was sequenced was PBMCs. These receptors came from a man in his fifties or sixties in good health.

This sequence joins TRBV18 and TRBJ2-3; a possible D gene is TRBD2 (5 bases). The CDR3 covers 16 residues. Per the germline V gene, CDR1 is KGHSH and CDR2 is LQKENI. Trimming removed 0 bases at V and 1 base at J, with 11 bases between. The CDR3, as DNA: TGTGCCAGCTCACCACCGGAGGCCGGGGGCACAGATACGCAGTATTTT. Its translation is CASSPPEAGGTDTQYF. The variable domain in full, completed from reference TRBV18 and TRBJ2-3, reads NAGVMQNPRHLVRRRGQEARLRCSPMKGHSHVYWYRQLPEEGLKFMVYLQKENIIDESGMPKERFSAEFPKEGPSILRIQQVVRGDSAAYFCASSPPEAGGTDTQYFGPGTRLTVL.

This clonotype appeared many times. The chain employs TRBV29-1 and TRBJ2-7; D gene ambiguous. Germline CDR1 is SQVTM and CDR2 is ANQGSEA. CDR3 length: 12 amino acids. V gave up 2 bases and J gave up 0 bases, with 5 bases separating them. CDR3: CSVESDSYEQYF. Written as DNA, the CDR3 is TGCAGCGTTGAATCTGACTCCTACGAGCAGTACTTC.

About this clonotype itself: Its ends do not fully match the called genes, so a read error is possible. This chain links TRBV5-1 with TRBJ2-7, with D unclear. CDR1 SGHRS and CDR2 YFSETQ come from the germline V gene. The CDR3 covers 11 residues. The CDR3 sequence is CASSMNYKQYF. As DNA, the CDR3 is TGCGCCAGTAGCATGAACTACAAGCAGTACTTC.

This clonotype was observed at least ten times. The rearrangement uses TRBV12-3 or TRBV12-4 and TRBJ2-1; 10 bases align to TRBD2. The CDR3 loop spans 14 amino acids. With 1 base clipped from V and 10 bases from J, the junction kept 4 bases outside the gene matches. CDR3 region: CASSLGLAGVEQFF. DNA for the CDR3: TGTGCCAGCAGTTTAGGGCTAGCGGGAGTGGAGCAGTTCTTC.

A note on this clonotype: Mismatch with germline at one junction end may stem from a read error. The rearrangement uses TRBV3-1 and TRBJ2-1; no reliable D call. The germline V gene encodes CDR1 LGHDT and CDR2 YNNKEL (reference sequence). The CDR3 contains 16 residues. CDR3 in DNA: TGTGTCAGCAGCCAATTTCCGGAAAGCTCCTACAATGAGCGGTTCTTC. Translation: CVSSQFPESSYNERFF.

This clonotype occurred a few times. The J gene is TRBJ1-1, the V gene TRBV15; 7 nucleotides align to TRBD1. The germline V gene encodes CDR1 LNHNV and CDR2 YYDKDF (reference sequence). The CDR3 totals 13 residues. The V and J ends lost 3 bases and 12 bases, in that order; junction bases with no gene match: 10. CDR3 coding DNA: TGTGCCACCAGCAGTGGGGCCAGGGGGGTCACTTTCTTT. This codes for CATSSGARGVTFF. Full variable domain (rest looked up from reference TRBV15 and TRBJ1-1): DAMVIQNPRYQVTQFGKPVTLSCSQTLNHNVMYWYQQKSSQAPKLLFHYYDKDFNNEADTPDNFQSRRPNTSFCFLDIRSPGLGDTAMYLCATSSGARGVTFFGQGTRLTVV.

This chain links TRBV7-3 with TRBJ2-1; D is possibly TRBD2 (6 bases). The CDR3 sequence is 13 residues long. V was shortened by 5 bases and J by 6 bases, with 11 bases between the two germline ends. Germline CDR1 reads SGHTA; CDR2 reads FQGTGA. In DNA, the CDR3 is TGTGCCAGCAGCCCCGGGGGACTCAATGAGCAGTTCTTC. Protein product: CASSPGGLNEQFF.

This clonotype appeared a few times. A read error may be the cause here, since a much bigger clone is one base away. The chain uses TRBV7-2 and TRBJ2-1; no firm D call. The CDR3 is made up of 14 amino acids. CDR1 and CDR2 (germline): SGHTA, FQGNSA. CDR3 loop: CARSLIRVGSPLFF. The CDR3 DNA sequence: TGTGCCAGAAGCTTAATAAGGGTTGGATCTCCCTTGTTCTTC.

This clonotype has a handful of counts. The chain carries TRBV20-1 and TRBJ2-5, with 14 bases identical to TRBD2. This CDR3 comprises 18 residues. Germline V gene data show CDR1 as DFQATT and CDR2 as SNEGSKA (reference sequence). With 0 bases clipped from V and 4 bases from J, the junction kept 10 bases outside the gene matches. The CDR3 DNA sequence: TGCAGTGCTAGAGATGCTGGACTAGCGGGAGGCCGGGGAGAGACCCAGTACTTC. This codes for CSARDAGLAGGRGETQYF.

This clonotype came up a few times. V is TRBV6-6 and J is TRBJ2-1, with 8 bases fitting TRBD2. Looked up from germline, CDR1 is MNHNY and CDR2 is SVGAGI (reference sequence). This CDR3 contains 16 residues. The trim removed 7 bases at V and 3 bases at J, leaving 11 bases unmatched. CDR3 in DNA: TGTGCCAGCAAGGAGTCGGGTACTAGCGGCTACAATGAGCAGTTCTTC. It is translated as CASKESGTSGYNEQFF.

This clonotype has a count of ten or more. The chain couples TRBV20-1 to TRBJ1-5; D is perhaps TRBD1 (5 bases). Germline V gives CDR1 DFQATT, CDR2 SNEGSKA (reference sequence). V lost 4 bases to trimming and J lost 4 bases, with 8 bases between them. The CDR3 runs 12 residues. DNA of the CDR3: TGCAGTGCTACCAGGGCAAATCAGCCCCAGCATTTT. Protein sequence: CSATRANQPQHF.

This rearrangement joins TRBV5-1 to TRBJ2-7, with TRBD2 identical over 10 bases. The V gene end was trimmed by 3 bases and the J gene end by 3 bases; junction bases not matched to a gene: 12. The germline V gene encodes CDR1 SGHRS and CDR2 YFSETQ. The CDR3 spans 17 residues. This CDR3 is CASSYGMLAGVYYEQYF. In DNA, the CDR3 is TGCGCCAGCAGCTACGGAATGCTAGCGGGAGTTTACTACGAGCAGTACTTC.

This clonotype was counted at least ten times. This chain uses TRBV29-1 with TRBJ2-7, with 12 bases matching TRBD1. CDR3 length: 17 amino acids. V gave up 7 bases and J gave up 1 base; unmatched junction bases: 14. Germline CDR1 is SQVTM and CDR2 is ANQGSEA. The CDR3 loop is CSAAGTGGSTGSYEQYF. CDR3 nucleotide sequence: TGCAGCGCCGCCGGGACAGGGGGCTCAACTGGTTCCTACGAGCAGTACTTC.

In its sample, this clonotype was seen many times. DNA for the CDR3: TGTGCCAGCAGCTTACCAGCTAGCGGGAGGGCCGGCATTGAGCAGTTCTTC. This codes for CASSLPASGRAGIEQFF. The chain joins TRBV7-2 to TRBJ2-1, with 12 bases fitting TRBD2. Losses at the gene ends were 2 bases for V and 9 bases for J; bases not matched to a gene: 11. This CDR3 has 17 amino acids. Germline CDR1 SGHTA, CDR2 FQGNSA.

In its sample, this clonotype was seen many times. The chain has TRBV7-2 and TRBJ1-6; D unresolved. The CDR3 extends over 13 amino acids. CDR1 SGHTA and CDR2 FQGNSA come from the germline V gene. Trimming took 5 bases from V and 9 from J, leaving 11 bases between them. This chain's CDR3 is CASSRQLGSPLHF. The CDR3 DNA is TGTGCCAGCAGCAGGCAGCTCGGTTCACCCCTCCACTTT.